This T cell receptor (beta chain) comes out of a study of vaccination effects on CD4 cells after COVID-19 (dated by TCRdb to the early 2020s). Notes on the research overall: Two doses of either the BNT162b2 or the mRNA-1273 mRNA SARS-CoV-2 vaccine were administered to participants. Altogether, over 9 COVID-19 convalescent patients and a few SARS-CoV-2-naive healthy vaccine recipients made up the full study. The study compared SARS-CoV-2 spike-specific CD4+ TCR repertoires before and after mRNA vaccination in COVID-19 convalescent patients and infection-naive vaccine recipients. Cultures from other donors in the study were sequenced using the Oncomine TCR Beta short-read assay on an Illumina iSeq 100. On the study overall, not on this receptor specifically: The study was limited by a small number of convalescent patients and lacked early post-infection timepoints. Both infection-induced and vaccine-induced clones contracted markedly at late post-vaccination timepoints, which is consistent with waning T cell responses. Among healthy vaccine recipients, nearly all vaccine-induced clones were SARS-CoV-2 mono-reactive, and only 1 of 255 was cross-reactive with common cold coronaviruses.

Library construction relied on the immunoSEQ multiplex PCR assay. DNA from the cultured, isolated CD4+ T cells was subjected to TCR beta CDR3 sequencing. The authors' analysis ran thus. The analysis removed non-productive TCR sequences, trimmed reads to the CDR3 region, and retained only CDR3s that were 7 or more amino acids long. Antigen-specific clonotypes were identified with the MANAFEST web app by comparing expansion in peptide wells against reference cultures. Positive clones required FDR<0.05 expansion versus reference and all other wells, odds ratio above 5, and frequency above 0.1% in two replicate wells. Clonotypes significantly expanded in SARS-CoV-2 spike wells and in at least one common cold coronavirus spike condition were defined as cross-reactive. CDR3 similarity was assessed by Levenshtein distance using the stringdist R package, and unrooted trees were constructed with ape in R 3.6.1. The immuneACCESS repertoire file appears here via TCRdb, limited to in-frame rearrangements. These files lack a portion of the clones; in checked studies, under half of the deficit traces to unresolved V genes, and the cause of the others is not known. V and J calls and clone size are as listed in that table; D and trimming were resolved from the DNA. This sample comprises about 43,000 clones, around three quarters of them detected only once. In total, the top ten clones hold approximately 10% of the sample.

As for this clone: The clone's antigen remains unknown. No much larger clone exists at a distance of one base, and base qualities are not known.

In the ViraFEST assay, PBMC were stimulated with viral peptide pools, and antigen-specific CD4+ T cell clonotypes were then identified by expansion using TCR sequencing. After around 11 days of culture, CD4+ T cells were isolated with the EasySep CD4+ T cell isolation kit. None of the healthy vaccine recipients had a prior SARS-CoV-2 infection, which was confirmed by nucleocapsid antibody tests that came back negative both before and after vaccination. Each well held two million PBMC cultured in IMDM containing 5% human AB serum, roughly 9.6 IU/ml IL-2 and gentamicin, along with approximately 10 ug/ml peptides. Half of the culture medium was replaced with fresh IL-2-containing medium on days 3 and 7. Each peptide stimulation condition was cultured in triplicate wells unless otherwise noted. Using Ficoll-Paque Plus gradient centrifugation, PBMC were separated from whole blood and then either used fresh or cryopreserved at -140C. The spike proteins of SARS-CoV-2 and of the common cold coronaviruses HCoV-NL63, HCoV-OC43 and HCoV-229E were spanned by overlapping peptide pools. The QIAamp micro DNA kit was used to extract genomic DNA from the cultured CD4+ T cells.

The CDR3 contains 14 residues, cysteine and phenylalanine counted. The entry retains the CDR3 DNA only, 42 bases that are in frame from base 1. V and J lose 3 bases and 5 bases, and a span of 12 bases separates them. The germline V gene supplies CDR1 SGHRS and CDR2 YFSETQ. The rearrangement joined TRBV5-1 to TRBJ2-1; TRBD2 could be the D gene, as 6 bases match. The sample was CD4+ T cells from PBMCs cultured with SARS-CoV-2 spike peptides, taken before COVID-19 vaccination. Explained via the paper, the cell subset or site label denotes: SARS-CoV-2 spike overlapping peptide pool stimulation. The clonotype was recovered from a human donor who received a COVID-19 vaccine. The DNA reads as follows: TGCGCCAGCAGCTGGGGGGACGGGGACAATGAGCAGTTCTTC. Translated, this gives CASSWGDGDNEQFF.